This T cell receptor beta chain was recovered during a study of blood T cells in healthy people across ages. In germline, CDR1 is LNHDA, CDR2 SQIVND (reference sequence). The length of the CDR3 is 13 residues. Trimming at V came to 5 bases and at J to 5 bases, leaving 4 bases not matched to a gene. Each donor supplied roughly 10 milliliters of peripheral blood. PCR was performed a second time for about 7 to 11 cycles using a sample-barcoded 5' primer and a J-beta primer mix. MiXCR was run by TCRdb on the 5' RACE reads, yielding one entry per CDR3 protein. The sample shows hundreds of thousands of distinct CDR3 sequences, roughly half of them seen only once.

This sequence joins TRBV19 and TRBJ1-2, with 8 bases aligning to TRBD1. The specimen sequenced was blood. The receptor was derived from a man aged 60 to 69 in good health. The CDR3 spells CASSPRQGYGYTF. CDR3 in DNA: TGTGCCAGTAGTCCAAGACAGGGGTATGGCTACACCTTC.